The entry below describes one T cell receptor beta chain. Its antigen is not known. The record originates from a study of CD8 T cells in Susac syndrome. Findings of the study overall: The study conceded that relatively few individuals underwent its TCR sequencing and HLA analysis.

Germline lookup yields CDR1 SGHRS and CDR2 YFSETQ. Trimming removed 4 bases from V and 0 bases from J, with 16 bases in between. The CDR3 sequence is 17 residues long. RNA totalling about 0.45 to 1 ug underwent reverse transcription with random hexamers. Amplification of TCR beta CDR3 across 54 Vbeta and 13 Jbeta was performed with immunoSEQ multiplex PCR. TCRdb reanalysed the immunoSEQ multiplex PCR reads using MiXCR and keeps one entry per CDR3 protein. The data contain over 120,000 distinct CDR3 sequences, around 94% of them singletons. TEMRA cells were enriched by FACS, and CD4+ and CD8+ T cells were negatively isolated.

The chain links TRBV5-1 to TRBJ1-4; tentative D call: TRBD1 (6 bases). The TCR comes from a human donor in good health. The sample comprised CD4+ T cells from PBMCs. For the CDR3, the DNA is TGCGCCAGCAGCCCGCTGGCGGGGGCGGCAACTAATGAAAAACTGTTTTTT. Amino acid sequence: CASSPLAGAATNEKLFF.